The clone carrying this T cell receptor beta chain was seen many times. The antigen remains undetermined. These data originate in a study of T cell repertoires in cytomegalovirus infection. Study-wide context: Public TCR beta signatures provided an indication of both CMV infection and a matching HLA type.

Each CDR3 protein gets one entry after TCRdb re-called the reads with MiXCR. This table holds approximately 250,000 distinct CDR3 sequences, approximately 7% found once. Study outcomes and limitations: CMV-specific TCR beta clonotypes restricted by HLA-C dominated the ex vivo response.

The germline V gene has CDR1 LGHNA and CDR2 YNFKEQ. The J segment lost 5 bases and the V segment lost 0 bases, leaving 13 bases of the junction unmatched. CDR3 length: 18 residues. The material sequenced was PBMCs. This rearrangement joins TRBV4-2 to TRBJ2-3, with TRBD2 matching 8 bases. The source is a human donor in good health (CMV status not recorded). Some clones in this sample may be carry-over from other donors' samples. CDR3 in amino acids: CASSQDGGRGANRDTQYF. CDR3 sequence (DNA): TGTGCCAGCAGCCAAGATGGGGGGCGGGGGGCGAATAGAGATACGCAGTATTTT.